This entry lists 19 T cell receptor beta chains sequenced from one sample in a study of CD4+ T cells in melanoma. Repertoires were generated with immunoSEQ multiplex PCR, while TCRdb's copy carries only in-frame clones and drops some. The sample yields 15,000 to 20,000 clones, about 85% seen once. The source material was cells from a culture (not recorded whether cultured in vitro). The source of these receptors is a human donor with melanoma.

The rearrangement links TRBV5-4 to TRBJ1-2, with TRBD1 identical over 10 bases. Trimming removed 7 bases from V and 5 bases from J; junction bases left unmatched: 8. The CDR3 contains 14 residues. Germline CDR1 reads SGHNT; CDR2 reads YYREEE (reference sequence). The CDR3 sequence is CASGDRGLRYGYTF. The CDR3, as DNA: TGTGCCAGCGGAGACAGGGGGCTTCGGTATGGCTACACCTTC.

This chain uses TRBV5-1 with TRBJ2-7; 9 bases agree with TRBD1. Losses at the gene ends were 0 bases for V and 0 bases for J; bases not matched to a gene: 4. The CDR3 has 16 amino acids. Per germline, CDR1 SGHRS and CDR2 YFSETQ. CDR3 coding DNA: TGCGCCAGCAGCTTGGGGACAGGGGAAAGCTCCTACGAGCAGTACTTC. Amino acids: CASSLGTGESSYEQYF.

This clone was counted only a few times. The CDR3 DNA reads as TGCGCCAGCAGCGTCCAGCGGGGGGGCACAGATACGCAGTATTTT. Its translation is CASSVQRGGTDTQYF. V and J are TRBV5-1 and TRBJ2-3; 9 bases map to TRBD2. Germline loops: CDR1 SGHRS, CDR2 YFSETQ. With 4 bases clipped from V and 1 base from J, the junction kept 4 bases outside the gene matches. CDR3 length equals 15 residues.

A single count supports this clone. The chain employs TRBV5-1 and TRBJ1-2; 7 bases align to TRBD1. Trimming took 5 bases from V and 10 from J; bases not matched to a gene: 11. This CDR3 is 13 amino acids long. Germline CDR1 reads SGHRS; CDR2 reads YFSETQ. CDR3 in amino acids: CASRNITGENYTF. CDR3 DNA: TGCGCCAGCAGAAATATTACAGGGGAGAACTACACCTTC.

The rearrangement uses TRBV5-1 and TRBJ1-2; 12 bases are shared with TRBD1. The J segment lost 4 bases and the V segment lost 3 bases, leaving 7 bases of the junction unmatched. Germline loops: CDR1 SGHRS, CDR2 YFSETQ. The length of the CDR3 is 16 residues. This CDR3 is CASSSGGQGALYGYTF. Here the CDR3 DNA reads TGCGCCAGCAGCTCGGGGGGACAGGGGGCCCTCTATGGCTACACCTTC.

This clone was picked up one time. This chain uses TRBV5-1 with TRBJ1-2; D uncertain. V was clipped by 3 bases and J by 4 bases, with 16 bases between them. From germline, CDR1 is SGHRS and CDR2 YFSETQ. The CDR3 extends over 15 amino acids. This chain's CDR3 is CASSSQREGAYGYTF. The CDR3 nucleotides are TGCGCCAGCAGCTCCCAGCGGGAGGGCGCCTATGGCTACACCTTC.

V and J are TRBV11-2 and TRBJ2-3; D is uncertain. CDR1 SGHAT and CDR2 FQNNGV come from the germline V gene. The CDR3 has 15 residues. The V and J ends lost 3 bases and 2 bases respectively, with 12 bases between them. CDR3 in DNA: TGTGCCAGCAGCTTGGGGTTCCGCCCCACAGATACGCAGTATTTT. Its protein is CASSLGFRPTDTQYF.

This rearrangement joins TRBV5-5 to TRBJ1-6; D uncertain. Germline CDR1 and CDR2: SGHKS and YYEKEE (reference sequence). The germline V and J ends were trimmed by 5 bases and 9 bases, with 15 bases remaining between them. The CDR3 totals 14 residues. The CDR3 bases are TGTGCCAGCAGTCTGGGCGGGATGGGTTCACCCCTCCACTTT. Translating it yields CASSLGGMGSPLHF.

The chain joins TRBV7-2 to TRBJ1-1, with 8 bases fitting TRBD1. The length of the CDR3 is 14 residues. Germline CDR1 reads SGHTA; CDR2 reads FQGNSA. Unmatched junction bases numbered 3, after V lost 3 bases and J lost 3 bases. The CDR3 bases are TGTGCCAGCAGCTTTGTACAGGGGGACACTGAAGCTTTCTTT. Translating gives CASSFVQGDTEAFF.

The count of this clone is one. The chain combines TRBV27 with TRBJ1-2, with no clear D. CDR1 and CDR2 (germline): MNHEY, SMNVEV (reference sequence). The CDR3 contains 15 residues. The V and J ends lost 5 bases and 5 bases respectively, with 18 bases between them. CDR3 coding DNA: TGTGCCAGCAGTGCTTCGATCGGCGCTGGGTATGGCTACACCTTC. Encoded protein: CASSASIGAGYGYTF.

The chain recombines TRBV11-2 with TRBJ2-7; no definite D call. Trimming took 3 bases from V and 3 from J, leaving 15 bases between them. CDR1 SGHAT and CDR2 FQNNGV come from the germline V gene. This CDR3 spans 15 amino acids. The CDR3 DNA sequence: TGTGCCAGCAGCTTTGAGGTCGGGCGGAGCTACGAGCAGTACTTC. Translation gives CASSFEVGRSYEQYF.

The sample holds a few counts of this clone. The chain is built from TRBV5-1 and TRBJ2-3, with D tentatively TRBD1 (6 bases). This CDR3 has 14 residues. V lost 6 bases and J lost 0, with 11 bases in between. The germline gives CDR1 SGHRS, CDR2 YFSETQ. This CDR3 is CASNRGGSTDTQYF. CDR3 coding DNA: TGCGCCAGCAACCGAGGGGGTAGCACAGATACGCAGTATTTT.

V is TRBV5-1 and J is TRBJ1-5; D remains unclear. This CDR3 region has 14 residues. V lost 7 bases and J 6 bases, leaving 17 bases between the germline ends. The germline V gene encodes CDR1 SGHRS and CDR2 YFSETQ. In DNA, the CDR3 is TGCGCCAGCGCGGACCGGCCGGGAGGTCAGCCCCAGCATTTT. Translated, it gives CASADRPGGQPQHF.

This clone was seen a handful of times. The chain couples TRBV11-2 to TRBJ2-1, with D hard to call. Germline V gene lookup returns CDR1 SGHAT and CDR2 FQNNGV. This CDR3 is 12 amino acids long. The V end was cut by 0 bases, the J end by 13 bases, with 10 bases between. The CDR3 here is CASSLDFSPQFF. The CDR3 region has the DNA TGTGCCAGCAGCTTAGATTTTTCCCCTCAGTTCTTC.

The chain employs TRBV18 and TRBJ2-3; 10 bases align to TRBD2. This CDR3 has 16 residues. Unmatched junction bases numbered 5, after V lost 2 bases and J lost 3 bases. Germline lookup yields CDR1 KGHSH and CDR2 LQKENI. The CDR3 loop reads CASSPAGLARTDTQYF. The CDR3 DNA follows: TGTGCCAGCTCACCAGCGGGACTAGCGAGGACAGATACGCAGTATTTT. The full variable domain, its missing parts supplied by reference TRBV18 and TRBJ2-3, is NAGVMQNPRHLVRRRGQEARLRCSPMKGHSHVYWYRQLPEEGLKFMVYLQKENIIDESGMPKERFSAEFPKEGPSILRIQQVVRGDSAAYFCASSPAGLARTDTQYFGPGTRLTVL.

The chain employs TRBV5-6 and TRBJ2-3; perhaps TRBD2 as D (5 bases). From germline, CDR1 is SGHDT and CDR2 YYEEEE. This CDR3 contains 16 residues. Trimming removed 2 bases from V and 0 bases from J, with 13 bases in between. The CDR3 DNA reads as TGTGCCAGCAGCTTCTTATCAACTAGAAGCACAGATACGCAGTATTTT. Translating it yields CASSFLSTRSTDTQYF.

The table lists this clone with a few counts. The chain has TRBV7-2 and TRBJ1-1; D is perhaps TRBD1 (5 bases). With 2 bases removed from V and 4 bases from J, the gap between germline ends came to 14 bases. CDR3 length: 15 amino acids. Germline-derived CDR1 and CDR2 are SGHTA and FQGNSA. CDR3 sequence (DNA): TGTGCCAGCAGCTTATTTGGGCCGGGGCTCACTGAAGCTTTCTTT. This codes for CASSLFGPGLTEAFF.

The CDR3 protein is CSASSQFF. Written as DNA, the CDR3 is TGCAGTGCATCCTCTCAGTTCTTC. The chain uses TRBV20-1 and TRBJ2-1; D call uncertain. V was clipped by 6 bases and J by 13 bases, with 7 bases between them. This CDR3 is built from 8 residues. Germline V CDR1 and CDR2: DFQATT, SNEGSKA (reference sequence).

The rearrangement joins TRBV30 to TRBJ2-2; D gene uncertain. In germline, CDR1 is GTSNPN, CDR2 SVGIG (reference sequence). The CDR3 is 14 amino acids. Trimming took 4 bases from V and 4 from J, leaving 13 bases between them. The CDR3 bases are TGTGCCTGGACGCTAGGGCAGTCCACCGGGGAGCTGTTTTTT. Translating it yields CAWTLGQSTGELFF. Using reference TRBV30 and TRBJ2-2 for the parts outside the CDR3, the full variable domain is SQTIHQWPATLVQPVGSPLSLECTVEGTSNPNLYWYRQAAGRGLQLLFYSVGIGQISSEVPQNLSASRPQDRQFILSSKKLLLSDSGFYLCAWTLGQSTGELFFGEGSRLTVL.